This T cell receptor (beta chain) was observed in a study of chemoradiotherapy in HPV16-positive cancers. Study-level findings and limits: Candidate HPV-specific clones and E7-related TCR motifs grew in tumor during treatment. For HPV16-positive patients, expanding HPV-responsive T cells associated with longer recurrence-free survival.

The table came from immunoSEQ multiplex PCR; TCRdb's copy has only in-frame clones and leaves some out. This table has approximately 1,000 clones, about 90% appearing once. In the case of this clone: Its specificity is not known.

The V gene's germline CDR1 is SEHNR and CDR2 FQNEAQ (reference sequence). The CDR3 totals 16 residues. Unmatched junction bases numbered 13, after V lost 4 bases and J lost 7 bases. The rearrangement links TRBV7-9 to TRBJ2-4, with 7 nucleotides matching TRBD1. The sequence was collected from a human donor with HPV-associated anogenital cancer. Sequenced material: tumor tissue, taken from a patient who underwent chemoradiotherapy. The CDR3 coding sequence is TGTGCCAGCAGCTATGGACAGGCCGGCGGGTTGAACATTCAGTACTTC. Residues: CASSYGQAGGLNIQYF.